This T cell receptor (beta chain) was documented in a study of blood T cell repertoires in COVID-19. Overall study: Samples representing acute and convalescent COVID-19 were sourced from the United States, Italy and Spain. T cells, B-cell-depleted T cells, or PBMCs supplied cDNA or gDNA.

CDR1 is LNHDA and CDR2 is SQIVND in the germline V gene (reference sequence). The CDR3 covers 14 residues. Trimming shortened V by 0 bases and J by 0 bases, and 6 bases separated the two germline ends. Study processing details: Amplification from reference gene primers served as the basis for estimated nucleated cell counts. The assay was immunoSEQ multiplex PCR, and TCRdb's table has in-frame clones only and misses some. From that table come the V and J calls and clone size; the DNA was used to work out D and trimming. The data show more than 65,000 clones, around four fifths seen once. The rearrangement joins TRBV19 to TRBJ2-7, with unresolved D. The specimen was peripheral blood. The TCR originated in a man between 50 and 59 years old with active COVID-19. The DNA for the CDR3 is TGTGCCAGTAGTATAGATCAATTCTCCTACGAGCAGTACTTC. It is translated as CASSIDQFSYEQYF. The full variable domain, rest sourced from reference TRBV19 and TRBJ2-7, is DGGITQSPKYLFRKEGQNVTLSCEQNLNHDAMYWYRQDPGQGLRLIYYSQIVNDFQKGDIAEGYSVSREKKESFPLTVTSAQKNPTAFYLCASSIDQFSYEQYFGPGTRLTVT.